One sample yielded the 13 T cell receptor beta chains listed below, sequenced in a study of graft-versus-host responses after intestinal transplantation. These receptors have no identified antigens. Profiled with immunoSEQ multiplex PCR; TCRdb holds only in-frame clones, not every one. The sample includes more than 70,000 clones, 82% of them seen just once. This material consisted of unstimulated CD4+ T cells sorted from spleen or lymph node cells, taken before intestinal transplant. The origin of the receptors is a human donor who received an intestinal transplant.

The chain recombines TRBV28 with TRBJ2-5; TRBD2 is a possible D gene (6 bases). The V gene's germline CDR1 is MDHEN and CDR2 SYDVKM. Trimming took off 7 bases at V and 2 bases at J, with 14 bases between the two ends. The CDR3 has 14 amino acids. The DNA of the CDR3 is TGTGCCAGCATTGCACCGGGAGCACAAGAGACCCAGTACTTC. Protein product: CASIAPGAQETQYF.

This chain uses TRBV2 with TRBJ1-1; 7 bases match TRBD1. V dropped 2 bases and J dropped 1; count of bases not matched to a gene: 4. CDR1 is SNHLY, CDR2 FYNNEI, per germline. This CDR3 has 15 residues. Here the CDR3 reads CASSEQGVGNTEAFF. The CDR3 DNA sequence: TGTGCCAGCAGTGAACAGGGGGTGGGGAACACTGAAGCTTTCTTT.

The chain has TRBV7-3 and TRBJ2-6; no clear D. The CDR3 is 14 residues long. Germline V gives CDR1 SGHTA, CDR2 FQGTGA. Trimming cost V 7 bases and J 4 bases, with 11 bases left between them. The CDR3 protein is CASTPPLGANVLTF. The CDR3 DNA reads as TGTGCCAGCACCCCCCCCCTCGGGGCCAACGTCCTGACTTTC.

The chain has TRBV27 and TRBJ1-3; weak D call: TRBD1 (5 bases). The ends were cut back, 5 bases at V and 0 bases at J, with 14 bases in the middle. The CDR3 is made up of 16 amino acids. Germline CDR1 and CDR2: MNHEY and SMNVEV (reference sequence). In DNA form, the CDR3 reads TGTGCCAGCAGTCCTCTAGACAGATTCTCTGGAAACACCATATATTTT. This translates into CASSPLDRFSGNTIYF.

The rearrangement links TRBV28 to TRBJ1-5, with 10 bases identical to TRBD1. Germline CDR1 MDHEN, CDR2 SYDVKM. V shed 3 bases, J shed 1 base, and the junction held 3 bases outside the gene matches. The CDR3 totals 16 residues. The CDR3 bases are TGTGCCAGCAGTTTCGACAGGGGGCGAAGCAATCAGCCCCAGCATTTT. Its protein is CASSFDRGRSNQPQHF. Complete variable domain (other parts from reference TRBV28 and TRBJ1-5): DVKVTQSSRYLVKRTGEKVFLECVQDMDHENMFWYRQDPGLGLRLIYFSYDVKMKEKGDIPEGYSVSREKKERFSLILESASTNQTSMYLCASSFDRGRSNQPQHFGDGTRLSIL.

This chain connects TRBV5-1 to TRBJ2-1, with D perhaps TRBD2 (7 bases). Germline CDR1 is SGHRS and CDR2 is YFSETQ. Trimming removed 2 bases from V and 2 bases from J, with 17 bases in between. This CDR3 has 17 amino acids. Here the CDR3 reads CASSFPGGELTYNEQFF. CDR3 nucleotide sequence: TGCGCCAGCAGCTTTCCGGGGGGCGAACTAACCTACAATGAGCAGTTCTTC.

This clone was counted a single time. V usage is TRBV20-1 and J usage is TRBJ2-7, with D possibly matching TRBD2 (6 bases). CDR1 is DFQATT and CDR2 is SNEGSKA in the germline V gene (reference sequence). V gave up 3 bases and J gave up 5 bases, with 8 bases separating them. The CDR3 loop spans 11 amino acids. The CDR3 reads CSARRRDEQYF. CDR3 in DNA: TGCAGTGCTAGGCGGAGGGACGAGCAGTACTTC.

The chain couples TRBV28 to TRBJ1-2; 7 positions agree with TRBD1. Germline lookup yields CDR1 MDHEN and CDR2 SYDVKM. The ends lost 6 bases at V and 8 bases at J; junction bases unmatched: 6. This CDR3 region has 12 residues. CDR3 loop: CASRGQSGGYTF. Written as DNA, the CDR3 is TGTGCCAGCAGGGGACAGTCGGGAGGCTACACCTTC.

The CDR3 protein is CAWSVRLLSSSYNSPLHF. DNA for the CDR3: TGTGCCTGGAGTGTACGATTACTTTCTAGCTCCTATAATTCACCCCTCCACTTT. V usage is TRBV30 and J usage is TRBJ1-6; unclear D gene. Per the germline V gene, CDR1 is GTSNPN and CDR2 is SVGIG (reference sequence). V dropped 0 bases and J dropped 0 bases, with 15 bases sitting between them. The CDR3 loop spans 18 amino acids.

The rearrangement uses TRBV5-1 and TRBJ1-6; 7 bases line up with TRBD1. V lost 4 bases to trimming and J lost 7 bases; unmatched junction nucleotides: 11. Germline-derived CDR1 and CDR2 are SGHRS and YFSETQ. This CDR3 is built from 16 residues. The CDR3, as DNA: TGCGCCAGCAGCGCACCCTCGACAGGGTCCAATTCACCCCTCCACTTT. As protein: CASSAPSTGSNSPLHF.

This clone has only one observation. CDR3 sequence: CASRPPGQGGGDTQYF. CDR3 nucleotide sequence: TGCGCCAGCAGACCGCCGGGACAGGGCGGAGGAGATACGCAGTATTTT. The chain couples TRBV5-1 to TRBJ2-3; 9 bases line up with TRBD1. After removal of 5 bases from V and 5 bases from J, the junction contained 12 bases not matched to a gene. The CDR3 sequence is 16 residues long. Germline-derived CDR1 and CDR2 are SGHRS and YFSETQ.

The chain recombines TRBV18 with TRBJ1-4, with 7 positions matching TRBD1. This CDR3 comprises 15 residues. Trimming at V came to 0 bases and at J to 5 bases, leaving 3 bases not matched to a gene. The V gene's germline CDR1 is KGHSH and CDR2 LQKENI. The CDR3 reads CASSPPSGGNEKLFF. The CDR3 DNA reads TGTGCCAGCTCACCACCGTCAGGGGGGAATGAAAAACTGTTTTTT. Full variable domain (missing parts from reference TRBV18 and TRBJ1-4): NAGVMQNPRHLVRRRGQEARLRCSPMKGHSHVYWYRQLPEEGLKFMVYLQKENIIDESGMPKERFSAEFPKEGPSILRIQQVVRGDSAAYFCASSPPSGGNEKLFFGSGTQLSVL.

The chain's CDR3 is CATLTGLQETQYF. DNA of the CDR3: TGTGCCACCCTGACAGGACTTCAAGAGACCCAGTACTTC. The V call is TRBV6-1, the J call TRBJ2-5; maybe TRBD1 (6 bases). This CDR3 contains 13 residues. Germline V gene data show CDR1 as MNHNS and CDR2 as SASEGT. Trimming shortened V by 10 bases and J by 2 bases, and 14 bases separated the two germline ends.